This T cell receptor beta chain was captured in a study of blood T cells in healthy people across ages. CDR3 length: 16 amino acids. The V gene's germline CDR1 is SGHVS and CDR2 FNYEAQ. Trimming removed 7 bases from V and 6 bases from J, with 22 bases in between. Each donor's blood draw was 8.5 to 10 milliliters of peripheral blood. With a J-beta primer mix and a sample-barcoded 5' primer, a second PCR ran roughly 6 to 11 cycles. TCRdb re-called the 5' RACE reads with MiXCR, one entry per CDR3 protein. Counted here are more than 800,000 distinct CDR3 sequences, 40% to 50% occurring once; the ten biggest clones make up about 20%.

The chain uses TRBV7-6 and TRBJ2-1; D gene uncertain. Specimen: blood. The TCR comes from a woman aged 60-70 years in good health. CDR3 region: CASIPTLTSDINEQFF. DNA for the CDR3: TGTGCCAGCATCCCAACCCTTACATCCGACATCAATGAGCAGTTCTTC. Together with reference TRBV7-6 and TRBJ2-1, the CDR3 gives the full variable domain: GAGVSQSPRYKVTKRGQDVALRCDPISGHVSLYWYRQALGQGPEFLTYFNYEAQQDKSGLPNDRFSAERPEGSISTLTIQRTEQRDSAMYRCASIPTLTSDINEQFFGPGTRLTVL.